This T cell receptor (beta chain) was obtained from a study of blood T cell repertoires in COVID-19. Only in-frame clones appear in the TCRdb table, and some are missing; sequencing was by immunoSEQ multiplex PCR. The repertoire consists of some 150,000 clones, with 75% to 85% occurring once and the leading ten covering 7.5% to 9.5%. J lost 10 bases, V lost 4 bases, and 9 bases had no gene match. Germline lookup yields CDR1 MNHEY and CDR2 SMNVEV (reference sequence). There are 15 residues in the CDR3. The chain couples TRBV27 to TRBJ1-4, with 10 positions matching TRBD1. The TCR was taken from a human donor with acute or convalescent COVID-19. The donor label of this sample is uncertain. Sequencing input: peripheral blood. The CDR3 loop reads CASSSRKGQGRKLFF. In nucleotides, the CDR3 is TGTGCCAGCAGTTCCCGGAAGGGACAGGGGAGAAAACTGTTTTTT.